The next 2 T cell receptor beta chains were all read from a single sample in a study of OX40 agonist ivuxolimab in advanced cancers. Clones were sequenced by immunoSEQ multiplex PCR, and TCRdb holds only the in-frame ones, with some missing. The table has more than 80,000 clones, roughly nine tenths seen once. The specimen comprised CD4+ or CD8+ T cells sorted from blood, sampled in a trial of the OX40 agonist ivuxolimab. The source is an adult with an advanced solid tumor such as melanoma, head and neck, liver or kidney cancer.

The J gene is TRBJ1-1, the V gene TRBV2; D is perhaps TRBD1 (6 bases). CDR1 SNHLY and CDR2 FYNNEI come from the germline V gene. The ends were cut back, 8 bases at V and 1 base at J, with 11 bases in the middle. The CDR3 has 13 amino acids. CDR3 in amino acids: CASRRGANTEAFF. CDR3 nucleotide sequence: TGTGCCAGCCGCCGGGGGGCGAACACTGAAGCTTTCTTT.

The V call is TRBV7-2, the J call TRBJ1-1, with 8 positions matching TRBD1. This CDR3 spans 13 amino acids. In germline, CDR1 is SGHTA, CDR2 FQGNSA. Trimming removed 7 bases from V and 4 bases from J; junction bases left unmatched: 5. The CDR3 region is CASNMDRVTEAFF. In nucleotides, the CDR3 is TGTGCCAGCAACATGGACAGGGTCACTGAAGCTTTCTTT.